This T cell receptor beta chain was documented in a study of shared clonotypes between healthy human individuals (dated by TCRdb to between 2020 and 2021). Notes on the research overall: The cohort included three men and two women between 18 and 49 years of age. Libraries were prepared and TCR repertoires were sequenced by different laboratories using diverse techniques, in order to increase sequencing depth and limit assay-specific biases. For each donor, CD4 naive and CD4 memory were each run on three plates, CD8 naive on two plates, and CD8 memory on one plate. To estimate repertoire size and how much clonotype sharing occurs between individuals, the study deeply sequenced the blood TCR repertoires of about five healthy adults. Between about 0.8 and 9.5 billion PBMCs per donor were obtained by leukapheresis.

Healthy HIV-negative adults with no recently reported acute infections or vaccinations were included as donors. Every donor was a Caucasian adult living in Nashville, Tennessee, USA. CD8 memory samples combined magnetically selected CD45RO+ cells with CCR7-negative CD45RA+ effector memory (TemRA) cells. Blood was collected by leukapheresis, and PBMCs were isolated by Ficoll-Histopaque density gradient centrifugation and then cryopreserved in liquid nitrogen vapor phase. Analytical flow cytometry was used to check the purity and quantity of every magnetically sorted T cell population. From each sorted fraction, genomic DNA was isolated and quantified by UV absorbance on a Nanodrop 2000c. The germline V gene (reference sequence) sets CDR1 to SEHNR and CDR2 to FQNEAQ. Trimming accounts for 5 bases at V and 2 bases at J, while the number of junction bases matched to no gene is 13. Reading from cysteine to phenylalanine, the CDR3 counts 17 amino acids. The entry retains the CDR3 DNA only, 51 bases that are in frame from base 1.

Using the deep immunoSEQ assay, multiplex PCR amplified TCR CDR3 regions from genomic DNA. Extracted genomic DNA from each cell subset was distributed evenly across all wells of several immunoSEQ 96-well plates, and each plate was treated as a replicate. For sorted subsets, approximately 210 ng of genomic DNA, equivalent to some 30,000 T cell genomes, went into each replicate PCR. Purified libraries were measured with a Qubit 3.0 fluorometer, size-checked on a Bioanalyzer 2100, and measured again with the KAPA Library Quantification kit. A separate single-read 150-cycle Illumina NextSeq 550 flow cell was used to sequence each immunoSEQ 96-well plate. In the authors' own workflow: Because the immunoSEQ output held only junctional sequences and lacked quality scores, the filtering could not match the filtering applied to full-length reads. To assign V/J genes and CDR3, sequences were annotated using PyIR, a Python wrapper for IgBLAST v1.9, with IMGT germline references. Reads were filtered out if the reads had weak V/J assignments (E-value above 1e-6), no CDR3, stop codons, out-of-frame junctions, or ambiguous translated residues. V3J clonotypes were defined by identical inferred V gene, J gene, and CDR3 amino acid sequence. Percentage overlap between repertoires was calculated by dividing the number of shared unique clonotypes by the size of the smaller repertoire. Three approaches were used to assess repertoire richness: RTK rarefaction, the Chao1 estimator, and Recon v2.1 estimates of unobserved clonotypes. Generation probabilities for all TCRbeta clonotypes obtained by the gDNA method from a few donors were computed using OLGA. TCRdb provides this immuneACCESS table in a form limited to in-frame rearrangements. Some clones are lacking; in checked studies, under half of them reflect an unresolved V gene, and why the rest are absent is not known. That table is the source of V, J and clone size, and D and trimming were worked out from the DNA. For this sample there are about 92,000 clones; almost 70% appear just once. Roughly 50% of the sample is held by the ten biggest clonotypes.

This clone showed up just a few times. Its antigen remains unidentified. Per-nucleotide qualities are absent, and no much larger clonotype sits a single base away. Summary of the overall study and its limitations: Sampling was restricted to blood, and TCR repertoires in tissue are likely to differ from TCR repertoires in blood. Approximately 5% of naive CD4, roughly 3.6% of naive CD8, approximately 2.2% of memory CD4, and 0.4% of memory CD8 clonotypes were shared across several donors. Higher generation probabilities were observed for clonotypes shared by all four sorted-subset donors than for non-shared clonotypes. Pairwise subsampling indicated that sequencing depth was expected to affect the degree of clonotype sharing among donors. The small number of donors limited the genetic and exposure-history diversity represented. Incomplete sequencing was indicated by rarefaction of sorted-subset datasets, despite the large sequencing depth. Larger estimated clonotype richness was generally found for naive subsets than for memory subsets.

The sequenced material came from memory CD8+ T cells sorted from blood. What this sample's cell subset or site label stands for: CD45RO+ cells pooled with CCR7-negative TemRA cells. This TCR came from a man aged 25 to 40 in good health. The rearrangement combines TRBV7-9 with TRBJ2-5; 8 nucleotides in the junction match TRBD1. The CDR3 in this case is CASSTTRADRGQETQYF. The nucleotide sequence reads as follows: TGTGCCAGCAGCACGACCCGAGCTGACAGGGGACAAGAGACCCAGTACTTC.